These 28 T cell receptor beta chains came from one sample sequenced in a study of blood T cell repertoires in COVID-19. Only in-frame clones appear in the TCRdb table, and some are missing; sequencing was by immunoSEQ multiplex PCR. The table has roughly 220,000 clones, approximately 90% seen once. Sequencing was performed on peripheral blood. The receptors stem from a woman between 45 and 60 years old with COVID-19, enrolled during active disease.

CDR3 DNA sequence: TGTGCCAGCAGCAAAGGCCGACGGAGGGCCAACTATGGCTACACCTTC. Translating it yields CASSKGRRRANYGYTF. The chain uses TRBV21-1 and TRBJ1-2. TRBV21-1 is marked as a pseudogene. This CDR3 has 16 amino acids.

J is TRBJ1-2 and V is TRBV4-1; D unresolved. This CDR3 region has 16 residues. The V and J ends lost 0 bases and 0 bases respectively, with 11 bases between them. Looked up from germline, CDR1 is MGHRA and CDR2 is YSYEKL. This CDR3 is CASSQDVSVANYGYTF. Written as DNA, the CDR3 is TGCGCCAGCAGCCAAGATGTCTCGGTAGCTAACTATGGCTACACCTTC.

Turning to this clone: At one of its ends the junction is not consistent with the germline gene, which may arise from a read error. The chain couples TRBV2 to TRBJ2-5; no clear D. The CDR3 runs to 14 residues. CDR1 is SNHLY, CDR2 FYNNEI, per germline. The CDR3 DNA reads TGTGCCAGCTGTGACCCCCGGTACCAAGAGACCCAGTACTTC. Encoded protein: CASCDPRYQETQYF. Full variable domain (remainder filled in from reference TRBV2 and TRBJ2-5): EPEVTQTPSHQVTQMGQEVILRCVPISNHLYFYWYRQILGQKVEFLVSFYNNEISEKSEIFDDQFSVERPDGSNFTLKIRSTKLEDSAMYFCASCDPRYQETQYFGPGTRLLVL.

The chain has TRBV19 and TRBJ2-7, with a weak D call TRBD2 (6 bases). The CDR3 covers 14 residues. V was clipped by 5 bases and J by 4 bases, with 15 bases between them. Germline V gene data show CDR1 as LNHDA and CDR2 as SQIVND (reference sequence). CDR3 bases: TGTGCCAGTAGTGCCCTACTAGCCTGGTACGAGCAGTACGTC. This codes for CASSALLAWYEQYV.

The genes are TRBV19 and TRBJ1-6, with D possibly being TRBD1 (6 bases). V lost 3 bases to trimming and J lost 10 bases, with 13 bases between them. This CDR3 region has 14 residues. From germline, CDR1 is LNHDA and CDR2 SQIVND (reference sequence). CDR3 region: CASSISAQGSPLHF. CDR3 DNA: TGTGCCAGTAGTATCTCGGCTCAGGGGTCACCCCTCCACTTT.

This clone was detected once. V and J are TRBV3-1 (or the pseudogene TRBV3-2) and TRBJ1-1; TRBD1 is a possible D gene (6 bases). Germline V gene sequence: CDR1 LGHDT, CDR2 YNNKEL (reference sequence). This CDR3 has 13 residues. V was cut by 1 base and J by 11 bases, with 14 bases left in between. The CDR3 here is CASSQGKGGVAFF. The CDR3 DNA reads as TGTGCCAGCAGCCAAGGGAAGGGGGGGGTCGCTTTCTTT.

V and J are TRBV28 and TRBJ2-7; no clear D gene. V dropped 7 bases and J dropped 2 bases, with 9 bases sitting between them. CDR3 length equals 12 residues. Germline lookup yields CDR1 MDHEN and CDR2 SYDVKM. The CDR3 nucleotides are TGTGCCAGCACCTCCCCGGCCTACGAGCAGTACGTC. Amino acid sequence: CASTSPAYEQYV.

In nucleotides, the CDR3 is TGTGCCAGCAGTTACTCGACCGGCGGGAGCACAGATACGCAGTATTTT. Amino acids: CASSYSTGGSTDTQYF. The chain employs TRBV6-5 and TRBJ2-3; D perhaps matches TRBD2 (5 bases). The V gene lost 0 bases and the J gene lost 0 bases, with 10 bases spanning the gap. Per the germline V gene, CDR1 is MNHEY and CDR2 is SVGAGI. The CDR3 covers 16 residues.

CDR3 bases: TGTGCCAGCAGCGTAGGGACAGGGCCGCTGTACTTC. This translates into CASSVGTGPLYF. V gene TRBV9 combines with J gene TRBJ2-7, with 8 bases fitting TRBD1. The CDR3 contains 12 residues. Trimming at V came to 0 bases and at J to 12 bases, leaving 5 bases not matched to a gene. Per germline, CDR1 SGDLS and CDR2 YYNGEE.

J is TRBJ2-7 and V is TRBV7-8, with D unresolved. The V end was cut by 2 bases, the J end by 3 bases, with 8 bases between. The germline V gene encodes CDR1 SGHVS and CDR2 FQNEAQ. The CDR3 length is 13 residues. The CDR3 DNA reads as TGTGCCAGCAGCTTATCAGGCAACTACGAGCAGTACTTC. Its translation is CASSLSGNYEQYF.

This chain joins TRBV7-2 and TRBJ1-6; TRBD1 might be the D (5 bases). V was clipped by 5 bases and J by 6 bases, with 17 bases between them. The CDR3 spans 16 residues. Germline CDR1 and CDR2: SGHTA and FQGNSA. CDR3 loop: CASSPLRQPLNSPLHF. The CDR3 nucleotides read TGTGCCAGCAGCCCCCTTCGACAGCCACTTAATTCACCCCTCCACTTT. The whole variable domain, remainder taken from reference TRBV7-2 and TRBJ1-6, is GAGVSQSPSNKVTEKGKDVELRCDPISGHTALYWYRQSLGQGLEFLIYFQGNSAPDKSGLPSDRFSAERTGGSVSTLTIQRTQQEDSAVYLCASSPLRQPLNSPLHFGNGTRLTVT.

This clone was detected once. The V call is TRBV27, the J call TRBJ2-2; TRBD2 matches 9 bases. CDR1 is MNHEY and CDR2 is SMNVEV in the germline V gene (reference sequence). V shed 6 bases, J shed 1 base, and the junction held 3 bases outside the gene matches. The CDR3 runs to 15 residues. CDR3 in amino acids: CASRGLALNTGELFF. In DNA, the CDR3 is TGTGCCAGCAGGGGACTAGCCCTGAACACCGGGGAGCTGTTTTTT.

This clone has only a few counts. The chain uses TRBV5-1 and TRBJ1-6; D unclear. Trimming cost V 0 bases and J 0 bases, with 13 bases left between them. Germline-derived CDR1 and CDR2 are SGHRS and YFSETQ. The CDR3 consists of 18 residues. This chain's CDR3 is CASSLEGGRSSYNSPLHF. The CDR3 coding sequence is TGCGCCAGCAGCTTGGAAGGAGGGAGGAGCTCCTATAATTCACCCCTCCACTTT.

This CDR3 reads CASSFRDRGDEQYF. The CDR3 DNA reads TGCGCCAGCAGCTTCCGGGACAGGGGAGACGAGCAGTACTTC. The rearrangement uses TRBV5-1 and TRBJ2-7, with 10 bases matching TRBD1. Looked up from germline, CDR1 is SGHRS and CDR2 is YFSETQ. The CDR3 consists of 14 residues. Trimming removed 2 bases from V and 5 bases from J; junction bases left unmatched: 4.

This chain joins TRBV27 and TRBJ2-1; D perhaps matches TRBD1 (5 bases). The CDR3 runs to 12 residues. Germline-derived CDR1 and CDR2 are MNHEY and SMNVEV (reference sequence). V was cut by 10 bases and J by 7 bases, with 14 bases left in between. CDR3 residues: CATGLQVNEQFF. The CDR3 DNA sequence: TGTGCCACAGGTTTACAGGTAAATGAGCAGTTCTTC.

The chain uses TRBV7-8 and TRBJ2-2, with 8 bases lining up with TRBD2. V lost 7 bases to trimming and J lost 6 bases; unmatched junction nucleotides: 10. Germline V gene sequence: CDR1 SGHVS, CDR2 FQNEAQ. The CDR3 has 15 residues. The CDR3 is CASTPGLVSAGELFF. The CDR3 DNA reads TGTGCCAGCACCCCGGGACTAGTGTCTGCCGGGGAGCTGTTTTTT.

This chain joins TRBV21-1 and TRBJ2-7; no DNA check was done on the table's D call, TRBD2. TRBV21-1 is noted as a pseudogene. The CDR3 runs to 16 residues. The CDR3 region is CASSKVALRGTYEQYF. DNA of the CDR3: TGTGCCAGCAGCAAGGTGGCTCTACGGGGGACCTACGAGCAGTACTTC.

The CDR3 loop reads CASSPRQGAQGEQFF. In DNA, the CDR3 is TGCGCCAGCAGCCCCCGACAGGGGGCGCAGGGTGAGCAGTTCTTC. The rearrangement uses TRBV5-1 and TRBJ2-1; 10 positions match TRBD1. Germline CDR1 is SGHRS and CDR2 is YFSETQ. CDR3 length equals 15 residues. The V gene end was trimmed by 4 bases and the J gene end by 9 bases; junction bases not matched to a gene: 10.

The chain employs TRBV7-4 and TRBJ2-1, with D unresolved. The germline V and J ends were trimmed by 8 bases and 6 bases, with 20 bases remaining between them. The CDR3 is made up of 15 amino acids. Germline V gene lookup returns CDR1 SGHVT and CDR2 SQSDAQ. The CDR3 loop is CASCSNPWLLNEQFF. DNA for the CDR3: TGTGCCAGCTGCTCAAATCCCTGGCTGCTCAATGAGCAGTTCTTC.

V and J are TRBV11-3 and TRBJ1-2, with 8 bases identical to TRBD1. Trimming removed 4 bases from V and 1 base from J; junction bases left unmatched: 8. There are 16 residues in the CDR3. Per germline, CDR1 SGHNT and CDR2 YENEEA. The CDR3 coding sequence is TGTGCCAGCAGCTGGGGACAGGTCGCTTTTAACTATGGCTACACCTTC. This codes for CASSWGQVAFNYGYTF. The whole variable domain, remainder taken from reference TRBV11-3 and TRBJ1-2, is EAGVVQSPRYKIIEKKQPVAFWCNPISGHNTLYWYLQNLGQGPELLIRYENEEAVDDSQLPKDRFSAERLKGVDSTLKIQPAELGDSAVYLCASSWGQVAFNYGYTFGSGTRLTVV.

This chain connects TRBV6-5 to TRBJ2-2; 7 bases agree with TRBD2. This CDR3 contains 14 residues. The J segment lost 5 bases and the V segment lost 6 bases, leaving 6 bases of the junction unmatched. Germline assignment: CDR1 MNHEY and CDR2 SVGAGI. CDR3 loop: CASSERGVTGELFF. CDR3 bases: TGTGCCAGCAGCGAGCGGGGTGTTACCGGGGAGCTGTTTTTT.

This sequence joins TRBV27 and TRBJ2-3; 8 nucleotides match TRBD2. The germline CDR1 and CDR2 sequences are MNHEY and SMNVEV (reference sequence). The junction had 8 bases not matched to a gene; V was cut back by 7 bases and J by 8 bases. CDR3 length: 13 amino acids. The CDR3 sequence is CASTRGVGGTQYF. CDR3 DNA: TGTGCCAGCACGCGGGGGGTTGGGGGTACGCAGTATTTT.

The chain links TRBV7-9 to TRBJ1-2, with a weak D call TRBD1 (5 bases). Per germline, CDR1 SEHNR and CDR2 FQNEAQ (reference sequence). The CDR3 length is 15 residues. The V gene lost 1 base and the J gene lost 4 bases, with 13 bases spanning the gap. The CDR3 DNA sequence: TGTGCCAGCAGCTTAGGGCAGGGTAGCAGCTATGGCTACACCTTC. Translated, it gives CASSLGQGSSYGYTF.

This rearrangement joins TRBV5-1 to TRBJ2-7, with 8 bases identical to TRBD1. Germline trimming cut 4 bases from V and 5 bases from J; bases unmatched to any gene: 11. This CDR3 is 15 amino acids long. Germline lookup yields CDR1 SGHRS and CDR2 YFSETQ. This CDR3 reads CASSPLQQGAHEQYF. CDR3 in DNA: TGCGCCAGCAGCCCCCTCCAGCAGGGGGCCCACGAGCAGTACTTC.

This chain uses TRBV19 with TRBJ1-3; the match to TRBD1 covers 7 bases. V was pared by 7 bases and J by 0 bases, with 6 bases of the junction left unmatched. CDR3 length equals 15 residues. Germline loops: CDR1 LNHDA, CDR2 SQIVND (reference sequence). The DNA for the CDR3 is TGTGCCAGTAAAGTCGACAGGGACTCTGGAAACACCATATATTTT. Translation: CASKVDRDSGNTIYF.

The rearrangement links TRBV3-1 (or the pseudogene TRBV3-2) to TRBJ1-5; D call uncertain. The germline CDR1 and CDR2 sequences are LGHDT and YNNKEL (reference sequence). The V and J ends lost 0 bases and 3 bases respectively, with 12 bases between them. The CDR3 totals 16 residues. CDR3: CASSQDRRRHNQPQHF. DNA of the CDR3: TGTGCCAGCAGCCAAGATAGGAGGCGGCACAATCAGCCCCAGCATTTT.

The CDR3 sequence is CATSRGLERVAGSNEQFF. DNA of the CDR3: TGTGCCACCAGCAGGGGACTTGAGAGGGTAGCGGGGTCCAATGAGCAGTTCTTC. The chain recombines TRBV15 with TRBJ2-1; TRBD2 matches at 8 bases. This CDR3 is 18 amino acids long. After removal of 3 bases from V and 6 bases from J, the junction contained 16 bases not matched to a gene. Germline V gene data show CDR1 as LNHNV and CDR2 as YYDKDF (reference sequence). The full variable domain, with the rest looked up from reference TRBV15 and TRBJ2-1, is DAMVIQNPRYQVTQFGKPVTLSCSQTLNHNVMYWYQQKSSQAPKLLFHYYDKDFNNEADTPDNFQSRRPNTSFCFLDIRSPGLGDTAMYLCATSRGLERVAGSNEQFFGPGTRLTVL.

This sequence joins TRBV4-1 and TRBJ1-5; TRBD1 agrees at 10 bases. Germline values: CDR1 MGHRA, CDR2 YSYEKL. Trimming removed 2 bases from V and 4 bases from J; junction bases left unmatched: 2. The CDR3 runs to 15 residues. In nucleotides, the CDR3 is TGCGCCAGCAGCCAATGGACAGGGGGGAATCAGCCCCAGCATTTT. Protein: CASSQWTGGNQPQHF.